The 14 T cell receptor beta chains given below trace back to one sample, sequenced in a study of vaccination and CD4 T cells after COVID-19. Treatment given: approximately nine-day PBMC culture with coronavirus spike peptide pools or control peptides (ViraFEST assay). Cultured CD4+ T cell DNA was sequenced using the Oncomine TCR Beta short-read assay. TCRdb reanalysed the PCR reads using MiXCR and keeps one entry per CDR3 protein. The sample lists around 6,000 distinct CDR3 sequences; roughly 77% were seen once. No antigen has been identified for these receptors. Sequencing input: CD4+ T cells from blood, cultured in vitro. The receptors shown here come from a human donor who had recovered from COVID-19.

The genes are TRBV6-1 and TRBJ2-7; 9 nucleotides agree with TRBD1. V lost 5 bases to trimming and J lost 2 bases; unmatched junction nucleotides: 4. CDR3 size: 14 residues. Germline values: CDR1 MNHNS, CDR2 SASEGT. The DNA for the CDR3 is TGTGCCAGCAGTCTTACAGGGGGCCCCTACGAGCAGTACTTC. Protein sequence: CASSLTGGPYEQYF.

The rearrangement joins TRBV29-1 to TRBJ2-7, with D hard to call. V gave up 2 bases and J gave up 2 bases, with 13 bases separating them. From germline, CDR1 is SQVTM and CDR2 ANQGSEA. This CDR3 is 14 amino acids long. The CDR3 loop reads CSVETAMNPYEQYF. CDR3 sequence (DNA): TGCAGCGTTGAAACTGCGATGAACCCCTACGAGCAGTACTTC.

This clonotype was seen once. The DNA is omitted, as the CDR3 cannot be located on it reliably, and the CDR3 follows TCRdb's listing. V and J are TRBV27 and TRBJ2-7; the table's D gene call, TRBD2, was not cross checked with the DNA. Germline V gene sequence: CDR1 MNHEY, CDR2 SMNVEV (reference sequence). Ends included, the CDR3 has 15 residues. CDR3 in amino acids: CASSLNWGGGSGEYF.

This clonotype has a single count. The chain joins TRBV7-2 to TRBJ2-5; 7 bases match TRBD2. The junction had 3 bases not matched to a gene; V was cut back by 0 bases and J by 2 bases. The CDR3 contains 15 residues. CDR1 and CDR2 from the germline V gene are SGHTA and FQGNSA. CDR3 sequence (DNA): TGTGCCAGCAGCTTAGCGGCGGGGGTGCAAGAGACCCAGTACTTC. It specifies CASSLAAGVQETQYF.

This chain connects TRBV2 to TRBJ2-7; the D is unclear. The V gene lost 5 bases and the J gene lost 0 bases, with 8 bases spanning the gap. Germline values: CDR1 SNHLY, CDR2 FYNNEI. This CDR3 contains 13 residues. CDR3 sequence (DNA): TGTGCCAGCAGTCGGCGGAGCTCCTACGAGCAGTACTTC. It translates to CASSRRSSYEQYF.

This chain connects TRBV6-1 to TRBJ2-2, with a weak D call TRBD2 (6 bases). Trimming cost V 7 bases and J 2 bases, with 17 bases left between them. The germline V gene encodes CDR1 MNHNS and CDR2 SASEGT. This CDR3 spans 16 amino acids. The CDR3 DNA follows: TGTGCCAGCAACCCTCAGCGGGTCCTTAACACCGGGGAGCTGTTTTTT. Its protein is CASNPQRVLNTGELFF.

This chain connects TRBV6-1 to TRBJ1-2, with D possibly TRBD1 on 6 matching bases. Germline V CDR1 and CDR2: MNHNS, SASEGT. This CDR3 is 17 amino acids long. V was shortened by 1 base and J by 7 bases, with 22 bases between the two germline ends. CDR3 coding DNA: TGTGCCAGCAGTGAAGACTTCGGGACATCCCTCCGGGGTGGCTACACCTTC. Its protein is CASSEDFGTSLRGGYTF.

The chain couples TRBV5-1 to TRBJ2-7, with 7 bases identical to TRBD1. V lost 3 bases and J lost 3; bases outside the gene matches: 12. CDR1 SGHRS and CDR2 YFSETQ come from the germline V gene. The CDR3 is 16 residues long. The CDR3 protein is CASSWAQGQLVYEQYF. The CDR3 DNA follows: TGCGCCAGCAGCTGGGCACAGGGGCAATTAGTCTACGAGCAGTACTTC.

The chain joins TRBV4-1 to TRBJ1-1; weak D call: TRBD1 (5 bases). The CDR3 spans 14 residues. From germline, CDR1 is MGHRA and CDR2 YSYEKL. Between the trimmed V and J ends, which lost 4 bases and 1 base, there was a span of 10 bases. DNA of the CDR3: TGCGCCAGCAGCCCGATGACAGCGAACACTGAAGCTTTCTTT. Translated, it gives CASSPMTANTEAFF.

Within the sample, this clonotype is medium-sized (0.01 to 0.1%). The rearrangement joins TRBV7-9 to TRBJ2-3; D perhaps matches TRBD2 (6 bases). V shed 5 bases and J shed 2 bases, with 14 bases lying between them. Germline assignment: CDR1 SEHNR and CDR2 FQNEAQ (reference sequence). The CDR3 runs to 15 residues. Written as DNA, the CDR3 is TGTGCCAGCAGCGATATCGGGAGAAACACAGATACGCAGTATTTT. Amino acids: CASSDIGRNTDTQYF.

The chain carries TRBV28 and TRBJ2-1; the match to TRBD2 covers 8 bases. CDR1 and CDR2 (germline): MDHEN, SYDVKM. CDR3 size: 15 residues. The junction had 11 bases not matched to a gene; V was cut back by 7 bases and J by 6 bases. CDR3: CASTSLAEGSNEQFF. CDR3 DNA: TGTGCCAGCACCTCACTAGCGGAGGGGTCCAATGAGCAGTTCTTC.

This clonotype is judged medium-sized (0.01 to 0.1%). The chain combines TRBV7-2 with TRBJ2-3; D is ambiguous. Trimming left V 6 bases short and J 4 bases short, with 11 bases between. This CDR3 has 13 amino acids. CDR1 SGHTA and CDR2 FQGNSA come from the germline V gene. In DNA, the CDR3 is TGTGCCAGCAGTATACAGCTAGCAGATACGCAGTATTTT. Its translation: CASSIQLADTQYF.

In its sample, this clonotype was seen a few times. The chain recombines TRBV6-2 or TRBV6-3 with TRBJ1-1, with a weak D call TRBD1 (5 bases). Germline V lookup: CDR1 MNHEY, CDR2 SVGEGT. The length of the CDR3 is 16 residues. The germline V and J ends were trimmed by 6 bases and 2 bases, with 19 bases remaining between them. The CDR3 DNA reads as TGTGCCAGCAGCGCCAGACCAGGAGGGGCAAACACTGAAGCTTTCTTT. Amino acids: CASSARPGGANTEAFF.

The J gene is TRBJ2-5, the V gene TRBV10-3; 7 bases line up with TRBD2. The V segment lost 4 bases and the J segment 1 base; nucleotides outside the gene matches: 3. CDR1 and CDR2 from the germline V gene are ENHRY and SYGVKD. CDR3 length equals 14 residues. CDR3 bases: TGTGCCATCAGTGCCGGGACTACCCAAGAGACCCAGTACTTC. Amino acids: CAISAGTTQETQYF.